A selection of T cell receptor beta chains follows, all from one sample in a study of monozygotic twins with inflammatory bowel disease. TCRdb re-called the 5' RACE reads and shows each CDR3 protein once, DNA omitted. This sample contains more than 300,000 distinct CDR3 sequences. The sequencing input was blood. These receptors were obtained from a human donor with ulcerative colitis or Crohn's disease, or a healthy co-twin of an affected twin (not recorded which). Each CDR3 is given with its conserved first and last residue.

cdr3_length j_call v_call cdr3_aa
16 TRBJ2-3 TRBV7-2 CASSLGLAGTRDTQYF
15 TRBJ1-2 TRBV7-9 CASRSANSDSSRPTF
14 TRBJ2-2 TRBV5-4 CASSFRRAPGELFF
14 TRBJ1-2 TRBV5-6 CASIWDRGNYGYTF
12 TRBJ2-3 TRBV12-3/TRBV12-4 CASSIAADTQYF
16 TRBJ2-6 TRBV7-2 CASSKQVSAGANVLTF
12 TRBJ2-7 TRBV7-2 CASSLQGDEQYF
16 TRBJ2-6 TRBV19 CASSITREGGANVLTF
13 TRBJ2-3 TRBV20-1 CSARREGPDTQYF
13 TRBJ2-7 TRBV12-3/TRBV12-4 CASSTVISYEQYF
17 TRBJ2-1 TRBV21-1 CASSPPGGLAGASEQFF
12 TRBJ2-1 TRBV2 CASSDSGQGQFF